The rows below give T cell receptor beta chains drawn from one sample of a study of blood T cell repertoires in COVID-19. Generated by immunoSEQ multiplex PCR, the TCRdb table keeps only in-frame clones and is missing some. The sample records tens of thousands of clones, 84% being singletons. The sequenced sample consisted of peripheral blood. These TCRs come from a man aged 45-65 years with acute or convalescent COVID-19. Both conserved end residues are part of each CDR3. The D gene is left open where the match is weak. Size tells how often a clone was seen (once, few, many) or the class of an expanded clone, and some rows leave it out.

cdr3_length	v_call	clone_size	j_call	d_call	cdr3_aa	cdr3_nt
16	TRBV24-1	.	TRBJ1-2	TRBD1	CATSDPRRQGNYGYTF	TGTGCCACCAGTGACCCGCGCCGACAGGGGAACTATGGCTACACCTTC
15	TRBV4-3	.	TRBJ2-7	TRBD2	CASSQLSGSGYEQYF	TGCGCCAGCAGCCAACTTAGCGGGAGTGGGTACGAGCAGTACTTC
14	TRBV2	.	TRBJ2-2	.	CASSFQGFTGELFF	TGTGCCAGCAGTTTCCAGGGATTCACCGGGGAGCTGTTTTTT
16	TRBV6-6	.	TRBJ2-7	.	CASSYSPGPLPYEQYF	TGTGCCAGCAGTTACTCGCCAGGGCCCCTTCCCTACGAGCAGTACTTC
12	TRBV2	.	TRBJ1-2	.	CASATISYGYTF	TGTGCCAGCGCGACAATCTCCTATGGCTACACCTTC
13	TRBV7-2	once	TRBJ2-5	.	CASSFDYFETQYF	TGTGCCAGCAGCTTTGACTACTTTGAGACCCAGTACTTC
15	TRBV3-1/TRBV3-2	.	TRBJ1-3	.	CASSQAGFSGNTIYF	TGTGCCAGCAGCCAGGCGGGATTCTCTGGAAACACCATATATTTT
12	TRBV24-1	.	TRBJ2-7	.	CATSDRESEQYF	TGTGCCACCAGTGATAGGGAGAGCGAGCAGTACTTC
18	TRBV5-5	.	TRBJ1-2	.	CASSLGLTASNFNYGYTF	TGTGCCAGCAGCTTGGGGTTGACAGCCTCCAATTTTAACTATGGCTACACCTTC
17	TRBV10-2	.	TRBJ2-3	TRBD2	CASSESNRGGVTDTQYF	TGCGCCAGCAGTGAGTCGAATCGCGGGGGAGTCACAGATACGCAGTATTTT
15	TRBV21-1	.	TRBJ1-5	.	CASSKLGASNQPQHF	TGTGCCAGCAGCAAACTGGGGGCGAGCAATCAGCCCCAGCATTTT
13	TRBV19	.	TRBJ2-3	.	CASSKSGADTQYF	TGTGCCAGTAGTAAGTCTGGAGCAGATACGCAGTATTTT
14	TRBV2	.	TRBJ1-2	TRBD1	CASSESRGDYGYTF	TGTGCCAGCAGTGAAAGCAGGGGGGACTATGGCTACACCTTC
19	TRBV2	.	TRBJ2-1	TRBD1	CASSDPSDRGASADNEQFF	TGTGCCAGCAGTGACCCCTCGGACAGGGGGGCCTCAGCTGACAATGAGCAGTTCTTC
11	TRBV20-1	.	TRBJ2-3	.	CSARNGNTQYF	TGCAGTGCTAGAAACGGGAATACGCAGTATTTT
13	TRBV6-2/TRBV6-3	.	TRBJ2-7	TRBD1	CASSWTGTYEQYF	TGTGCCAGCAGTTGGACAGGAACCTACGAGCAGTACTTC
15	TRBV28	.	TRBJ2-3	.	CASSLAGMSADTQYF	TGTGCCAGCAGTTTAGCGGGAATGTCGGCAGATACGCAGTATTTT
14	TRBV6-1	.	TRBJ1-2	TRBD1	CASSEGSGGFGYTF	TGTGCCAGCAGTGAAGGGTCAGGGGGATTTGGCTACACCTTC
15	TRBV9	.	TRBJ2-7	.	CASSARAAGVYEQYF	TGTGCCAGCAGCGCGAGGGCGGCAGGGGTCTACGAGCAGTACTTC
12	TRBV30	.	TRBJ2-7	.	CAWSFVPYEQYF	TGTGCCTGGAGTTTCGTCCCCTACGAGCAGTACTTC
15	TRBV15	.	TRBJ1-1	TRBD1	CATSRQGARNTEAFF	TGTGCCACCAGCAGACAGGGGGCTAGGAACACTGAAGCTTTCTTT
14	TRBV6-2/TRBV6-3	.	TRBJ1-5	.	CASSWFSDSQPQHF	TGTGCCAGCAGTTGGTTCTCGGACAGCCAGCCCCAGCATTTT
11	TRBV29-1	.	TRBJ2-7	.	CSAGDTYEQYF	TGCAGCGCCGGGGACACCTACGAGCAGTACTTC
16	TRBV5-1	.	TRBJ2-1	TRBD1	CASSFYDPGQGNEQFF	TGCGCCAGCAGCTTCTACGACCCGGGACAGGGCAATGAGCAGTTCTTC
18	TRBV7-9	.	TRBJ2-2	TRBD2	CASSVGLAGGFNTGELFF	TGTGCCAGCAGCGTGGGACTAGCGGGAGGTTTCAACACCGGGGAGCTGTTTTTT
17	TRBV15	.	TRBJ2-3	TRBD2	CATSRALLAGVRDTQYF	TGTGCCACCAGCAGAGCGCTACTAGCGGGAGTGAGAGATACGCAGTATTTT
15	TRBV24-1	.	TRBJ2-2	TRBD1	CATRSNRGQPGELFF	TGTGCCACTAGGTCGAACAGGGGGCAACCCGGGGAGCTGTTTTTT
14	TRBV21-1	.	TRBJ1-5	.	CASSKPQGFQPQHF	TGTGCCAGCAGCAAACCCCAGGGGTTTCAGCCCCAGCATTTT
12	TRBV28	.	TRBJ1-5	.	CASRHSNQPQHF	TGTGCCAGCAGACATAGCAATCAGCCCCAGCATTTT
14	TRBV5-1	.	TRBJ2-3	.	CASSYRDNTDTQYF	TGCGCCAGCAGTTACCGGGACAACACAGATACGCAGTATTTT
15	TRBV30	few	TRBJ1-3	TRBD1	CAWSKKGGTGNTIYF	TGTGCCTGGAGTAAGAAAGGGGGCACTGGAAACACCATATATTTT
13	TRBV28	.	TRBJ2-5	TRBD1	CASSTGTEETQYF	TGTGCCAGCAGTACCGGGACAGAAGAGACCCAGTACTTC
16	TRBV3-1/TRBV3-2	.	TRBJ2-7	TRBD1	CASSQGEGTGFYEQYF	TGTGCCAGCAGCCAAGGAGAAGGGACAGGGTTTTACGAGCAGTACTTC
16	TRBV3-1/TRBV3-2	once	TRBJ1-4	.	CASSQDPGRVNEKLFF	TGTGCCAGCAGCCAAGATCCAGGCAGGGTTAATGAAAAACTGTTTTTT
13	TRBV7-2	.	TRBJ2-3	.	CASSTRQQDTQYF	TGTGCCAGCAGCACGAGACAGCAAGATACGCAGTATTTT
19	TRBV19	.	TRBJ2-6	TRBD1	CASSLQGAAYISGANVLTF	TGTGCCAGTAGTCTCCAGGGGGCCGCCTATATCTCTGGGGCCAACGTCCTGACTTTC
15	TRBV10-3	.	TRBJ1-4	TRBD1	CAISESAGGGEKLFF	TGTGCCATCAGTGAGTCGGCAGGGGGAGGTGAAAAACTGTTTTTT
15	TRBV27	.	TRBJ2-3	.	CASRIQGLHPYTQYF	TGTGCCAGCAGGATTCAGGGCCTCCATCCGTATACGCAGTATTTT
15	TRBV18	once	TRBJ1-5	.	CASSQNQGGYQPQHF	TGTGCCAGCTCCCAGAATCAGGGCGGCTATCAGCCCCAGCATTTT
16	TRBV3-1/TRBV3-2	.	TRBJ2-5	.	CASSQRGGARKETQYF	TGTGCCAGCAGCCAAAGGGGGGGCGCCCGGAAAGAGACCCAGTACTTC
15	TRBV19	.	TRBJ2-7	.	CASSIGGPYSYEQYF	TGTGCCAGTAGTATAGGGGGCCCCTACTCCTACGAGCAGTACTTC
18	TRBV3-1/TRBV3-2	.	TRBJ2-1	TRBD2	CASSQSGTSGIRLEEQFF	TGTGCCAGCAGCCAATCAGGGACTAGCGGGATTAGATTAGAGGAGCAGTTCTTC
15	TRBV19	.	TRBJ1-4	TRBD1	CASRPLSDREEKLFF	TGTGCCAGTAGGCCCCTTTCGGACAGGGAGGAAAAACTGTTTTTT
15	TRBV28	.	TRBJ1-4	.	CASSLTGIPNEKLFF	TGTGCCAGCAGTTTAACCGGGATTCCTAATGAAAAACTGTTTTTT